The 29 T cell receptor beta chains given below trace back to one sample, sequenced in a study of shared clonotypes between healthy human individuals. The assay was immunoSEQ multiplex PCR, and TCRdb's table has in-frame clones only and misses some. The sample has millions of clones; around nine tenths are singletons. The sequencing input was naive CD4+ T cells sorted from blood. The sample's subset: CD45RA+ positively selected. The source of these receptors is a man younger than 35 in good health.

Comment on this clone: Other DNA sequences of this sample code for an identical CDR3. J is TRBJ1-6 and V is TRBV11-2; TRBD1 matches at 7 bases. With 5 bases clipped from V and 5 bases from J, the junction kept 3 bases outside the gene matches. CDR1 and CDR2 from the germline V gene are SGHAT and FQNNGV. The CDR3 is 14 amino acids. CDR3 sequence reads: CASSLGTDNSPLHF. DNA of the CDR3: TGTGCCAGCAGCCTCGGGACAGATAATTCACCCCTCCACTTT.

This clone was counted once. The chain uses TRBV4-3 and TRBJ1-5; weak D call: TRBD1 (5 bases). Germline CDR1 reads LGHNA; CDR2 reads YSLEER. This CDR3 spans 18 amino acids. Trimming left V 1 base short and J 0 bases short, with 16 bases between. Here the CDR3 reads CASSQVWVRDYSNQPQHF. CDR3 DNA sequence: TGCGCCAGCAGCCAAGTTTGGGTTAGGGACTATAGCAATCAGCCCCAGCATTTT.

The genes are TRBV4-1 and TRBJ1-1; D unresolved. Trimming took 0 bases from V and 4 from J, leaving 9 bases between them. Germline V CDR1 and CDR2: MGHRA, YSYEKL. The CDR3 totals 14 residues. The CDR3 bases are TGCGCCAGCAGCCAAGAACCCGGGCGCACTGAAGCTTTCTTT. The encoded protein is CASSQEPGRTEAFF.

CDR3 nucleotides: TGTGCCAGCAGTGCGGGACTAGCGAAAAACATTCAGTACTTC. Its translation: CASSAGLAKNIQYF. The chain uses TRBV2 and TRBJ2-4, with 10 bases aligning to TRBD2. The CDR3 spans 14 residues. Germline values: CDR1 SNHLY, CDR2 FYNNEI. With V trimmed by 4 bases and J by 4 bases, 1 base remained unmatched.

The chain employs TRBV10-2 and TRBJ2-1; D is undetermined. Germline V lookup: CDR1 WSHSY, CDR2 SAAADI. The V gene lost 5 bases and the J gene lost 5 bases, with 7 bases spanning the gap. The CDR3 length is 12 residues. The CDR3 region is CASSLPDNEQFF. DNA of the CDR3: TGCGCCAGCAGTCTCCCCGACAATGAGCAGTTCTTC.

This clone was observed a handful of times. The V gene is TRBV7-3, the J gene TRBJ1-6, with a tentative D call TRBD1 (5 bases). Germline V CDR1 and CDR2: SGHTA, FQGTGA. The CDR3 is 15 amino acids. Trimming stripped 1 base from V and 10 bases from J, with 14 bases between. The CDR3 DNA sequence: TGTGCCAGCAGCTTAATTGGAGGGGAGGGATCACCCCTCCACTTT. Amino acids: CASSLIGGEGSPLHF.

CDR3 in DNA: TGCGCCAGCAGCTTGGGAGATTTGGGAAACACCATATATTTT. Translating it yields CASSLGDLGNTIYF. The chain recombines TRBV5-1 with TRBJ1-3, with D unclear. Germline-derived CDR1 and CDR2 are SGHRS and YFSETQ. Trimming took 0 bases from V and 4 from J, leaving 8 bases between them. This CDR3 region has 14 residues.

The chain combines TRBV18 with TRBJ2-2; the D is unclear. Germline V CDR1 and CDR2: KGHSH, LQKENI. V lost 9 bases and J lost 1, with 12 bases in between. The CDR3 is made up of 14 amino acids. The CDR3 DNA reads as TGTGCCAGTTTTCAATTAGGGAACACCGGGGAGCTGTTTTTT. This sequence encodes CASFQLGNTGELFF.

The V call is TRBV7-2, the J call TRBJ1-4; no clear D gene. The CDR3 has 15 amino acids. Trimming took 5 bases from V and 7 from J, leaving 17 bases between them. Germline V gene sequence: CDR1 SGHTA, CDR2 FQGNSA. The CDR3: CASSARSGLAEKLFF. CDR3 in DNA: TGTGCCAGCAGCGCACGATCAGGCCTTGCTGAAAAACTGTTTTTT.

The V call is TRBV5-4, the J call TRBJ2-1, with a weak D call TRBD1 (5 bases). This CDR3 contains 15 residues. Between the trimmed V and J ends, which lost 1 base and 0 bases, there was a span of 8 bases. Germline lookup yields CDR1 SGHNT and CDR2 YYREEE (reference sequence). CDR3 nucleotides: TGTGCCAGCAGCTTGATAACAGGCTCCTACAATGAGCAGTTCTTC. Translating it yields CASSLITGSYNEQFF.

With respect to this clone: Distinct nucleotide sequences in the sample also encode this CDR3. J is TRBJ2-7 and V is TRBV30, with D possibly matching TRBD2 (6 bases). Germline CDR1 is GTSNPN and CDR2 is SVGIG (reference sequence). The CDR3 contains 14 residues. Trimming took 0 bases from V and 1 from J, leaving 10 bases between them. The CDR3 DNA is TGTGCCTGGAGTGTGCGGGGAGGATCCTACGAGCAGTACTTC. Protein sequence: CAWSVRGGSYEQYF. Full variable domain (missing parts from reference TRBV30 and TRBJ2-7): SQTIHQWPATLVQPVGSPLSLECTVEGTSNPNLYWYRQAAGRGLQLLFYSVGIGQISSEVPQNLSASRPQDRQFILSSKKLLLSDSGFYLCAWSVRGGSYEQYFGPGTRLTVT.

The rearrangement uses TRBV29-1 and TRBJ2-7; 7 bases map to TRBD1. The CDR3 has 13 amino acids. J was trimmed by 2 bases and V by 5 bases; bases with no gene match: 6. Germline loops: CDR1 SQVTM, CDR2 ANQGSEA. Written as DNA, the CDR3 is TGCAGCGTTTTCGACGACAGGGCCTACGAGCAGTACTTC. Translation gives CSVFDDRAYEQYF.

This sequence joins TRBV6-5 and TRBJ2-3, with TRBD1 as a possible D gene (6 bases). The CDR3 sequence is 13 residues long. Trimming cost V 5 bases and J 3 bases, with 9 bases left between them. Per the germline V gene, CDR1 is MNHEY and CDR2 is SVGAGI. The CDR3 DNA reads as TGTGCCAGCAGTACTAGGGGGACAGATACGCAGTATTTT. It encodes CASSTRGTDTQYF.

The chain's CDR3 is CASSPSSGRYEQYF. DNA for the CDR3: TGTGCCAGCAGCCCCTCGAGCGGGAGGTACGAGCAGTACTTC. The V call is TRBV6-5, the J call TRBJ2-7; TRBD2 matches 9 bases. CDR1 MNHEY and CDR2 SVGAGI come from the germline V gene. The trim removed 6 bases at V and 4 bases at J, leaving 7 bases unmatched. There are 14 residues in the CDR3.

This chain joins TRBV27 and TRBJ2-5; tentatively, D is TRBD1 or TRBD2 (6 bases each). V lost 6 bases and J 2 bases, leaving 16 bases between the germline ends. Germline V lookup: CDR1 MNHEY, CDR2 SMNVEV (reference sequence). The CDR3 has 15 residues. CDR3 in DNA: TGTGCCAGCAGGGCCGGGGGCCGGGGGCAAGAGACCCAGTACTTC. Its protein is CASRAGGRGQETQYF.

CDR3 DNA sequence: TGTGCCAGCAGCCGAGGGACAGGGGATGGCTACACCTTC. Residues: CASSRGTGDGYTF. J is TRBJ1-2 and V is TRBV7-2, with 10 bases matching TRBD1. Germline-derived CDR1 and CDR2 are SGHTA and FQGNSA. CDR3 length: 13 residues. V lost 5 bases and J lost 6; bases outside the gene matches: 3.

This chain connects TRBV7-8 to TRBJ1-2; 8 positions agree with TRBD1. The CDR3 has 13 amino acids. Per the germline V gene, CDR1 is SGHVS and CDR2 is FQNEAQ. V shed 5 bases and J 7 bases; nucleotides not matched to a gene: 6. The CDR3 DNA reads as TGTGCCAGCAGCCACGGACAGGGAACTGGCTACACCTTC. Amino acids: CASSHGQGTGYTF.

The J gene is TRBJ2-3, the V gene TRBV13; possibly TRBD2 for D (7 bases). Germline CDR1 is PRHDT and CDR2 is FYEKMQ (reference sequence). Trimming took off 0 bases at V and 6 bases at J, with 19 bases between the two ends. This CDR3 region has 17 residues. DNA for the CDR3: TGTGCCAGCAGCTTAGGCCGCCGCCGGGGGGCGGACGATACGCAGTATTTT. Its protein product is CASSLGRRRGADDTQYF.

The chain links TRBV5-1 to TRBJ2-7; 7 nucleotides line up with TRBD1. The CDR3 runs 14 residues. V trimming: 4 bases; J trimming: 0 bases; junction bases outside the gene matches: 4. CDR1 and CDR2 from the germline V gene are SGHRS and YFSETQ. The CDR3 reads CASSVTGTSYEQYF. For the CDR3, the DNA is TGCGCCAGCAGCGTGACAGGGACCTCCTACGAGCAGTACTTC.

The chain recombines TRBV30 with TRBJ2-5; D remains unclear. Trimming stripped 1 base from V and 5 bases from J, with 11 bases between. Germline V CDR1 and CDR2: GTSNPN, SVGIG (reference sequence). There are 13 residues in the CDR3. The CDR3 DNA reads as TGTGCCTGGAGTGGGGCAGGCACGGAGACCCAGTACTTC. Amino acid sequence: CAWSGAGTETQYF. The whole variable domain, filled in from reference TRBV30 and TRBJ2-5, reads SQTIHQWPATLVQPVGSPLSLECTVEGTSNPNLYWYRQAAGRGLQLLFYSVGIGQISSEVPQNLSASRPQDRQFILSSKKLLLSDSGFYLCAWSGAGTETQYFGPGTRLLVL.

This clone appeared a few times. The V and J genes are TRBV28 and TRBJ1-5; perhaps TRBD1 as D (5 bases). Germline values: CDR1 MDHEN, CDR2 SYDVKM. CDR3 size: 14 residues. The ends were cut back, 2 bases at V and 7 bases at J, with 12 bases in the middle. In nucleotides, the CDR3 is TGTGCCAGCAGTTTAGCGGGGCGGGGACAGCCCCAGCATTTT. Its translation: CASSLAGRGQPQHF. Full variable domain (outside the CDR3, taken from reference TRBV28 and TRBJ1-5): DVKVTQSSRYLVKRTGEKVFLECVQDMDHENMFWYRQDPGLGLRLIYFSYDVKMKEKGDIPEGYSVSREKKERFSLILESASTNQTSMYLCASSLAGRGQPQHFGDGTRLSIL.

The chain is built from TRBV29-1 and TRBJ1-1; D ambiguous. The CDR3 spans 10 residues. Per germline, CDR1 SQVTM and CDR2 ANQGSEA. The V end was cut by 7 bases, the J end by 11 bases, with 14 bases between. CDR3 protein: CSADESRAFF. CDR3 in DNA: TGCAGCGCTGATGAGTCCAGGGCTTTCTTT.

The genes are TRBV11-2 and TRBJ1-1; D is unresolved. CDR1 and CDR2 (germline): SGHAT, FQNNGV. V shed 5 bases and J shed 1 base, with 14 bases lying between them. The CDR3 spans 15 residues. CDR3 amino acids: CASSGSGEKNTEAFF. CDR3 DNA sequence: TGTGCCAGCAGCGGTAGCGGGGAAAAGAACACTGAAGCTTTCTTT.

DNA for the CDR3: TGTGCCAGCAGTGTAAAGGGTGGGATCAATGAGCAGTTCTTC. This translates into CASSVKGGINEQFF. The chain employs TRBV6-1 and TRBJ2-1; D gene unclear. V was pared by 4 bases and J by 6 bases, with 13 bases between. CDR1 is MNHNS and CDR2 is SASEGT in the germline V gene. CDR3 length: 14 amino acids.

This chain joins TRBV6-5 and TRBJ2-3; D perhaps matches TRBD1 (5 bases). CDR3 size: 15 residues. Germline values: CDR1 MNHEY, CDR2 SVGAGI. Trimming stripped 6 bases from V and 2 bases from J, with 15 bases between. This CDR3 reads CASSRTRAVTDTQYF. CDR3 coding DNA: TGTGCCAGCAGCCGTACCAGGGCCGTCACAGATACGCAGTATTTT.

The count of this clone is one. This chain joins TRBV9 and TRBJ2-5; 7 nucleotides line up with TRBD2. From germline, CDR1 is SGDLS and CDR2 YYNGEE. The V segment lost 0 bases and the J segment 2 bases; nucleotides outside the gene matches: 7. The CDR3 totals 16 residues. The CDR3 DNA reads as TGTGCCAGCAGCGTAGCTTTTTCCGGGGGGCAAGAGACCCAGTACTTC. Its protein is CASSVAFSGGQETQYF.

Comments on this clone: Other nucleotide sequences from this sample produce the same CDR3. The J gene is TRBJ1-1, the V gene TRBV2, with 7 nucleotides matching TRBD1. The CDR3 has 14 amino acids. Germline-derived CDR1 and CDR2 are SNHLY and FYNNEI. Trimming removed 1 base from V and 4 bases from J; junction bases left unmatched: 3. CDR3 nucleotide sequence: TGTGCCAGCAGTGAAGACAGGGGAGTCACTGAAGCTTTCTTT. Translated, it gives CASSEDRGVTEAFF.

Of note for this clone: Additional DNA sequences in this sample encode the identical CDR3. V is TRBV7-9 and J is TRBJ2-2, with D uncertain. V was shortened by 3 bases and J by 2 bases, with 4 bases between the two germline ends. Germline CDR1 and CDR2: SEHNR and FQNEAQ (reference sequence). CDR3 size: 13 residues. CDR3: CASSFPNTGELFF. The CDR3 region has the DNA TGTGCCAGCAGCTTTCCAAACACCGGGGAGCTGTTTTTT.

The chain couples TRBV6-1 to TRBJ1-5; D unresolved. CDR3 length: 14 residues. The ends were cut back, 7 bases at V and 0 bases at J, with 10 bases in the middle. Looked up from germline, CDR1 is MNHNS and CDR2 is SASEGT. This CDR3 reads CASTREYSNQPQHF. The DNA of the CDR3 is TGTGCCAGCACTAGGGAATATAGCAATCAGCCCCAGCATTTT.